Included here is one T cell receptor beta chain sequence, with context. This entry is derived from a study of cytomegalovirus exposure and HLA in healthy donors. Across the study: Researchers previously reported finding about 110 million unique TCR beta sequences from some 180 million T cells.

PCR used 60 Vbeta primers and 13 Jbeta primers. Assay used: immunoSEQ multiplex PCR; TCRdb lists only in-frame clones, some missing. This table holds some 70,000 clones, around 70% found once. The germline CDR1 and CDR2 sequences are MGHDK and SYGVNS. Trimming stripped 5 bases from V and 1 base from J, with 8 bases between. CDR3 length: 13 residues. The sample consisted of PBMCs. The source of this sequence is a woman aged 25 to 39 in good health and CMV-seronegative. The chain couples TRBV25-1 to TRBJ1-1; D might be TRBD1 (5 bases). The CDR3 bases are TGTGCCAGCAGTACAGGCTGGAACACTGAAGCTTTCTTT. It is translated as CASSTGWNTEAFF.